One and the same sample provided the 19 T cell receptor beta chains below, sequenced in a study of T-cell reconstitution after alpha-beta-depleted transplantation in children. Unique molecular identifiers tagged the TCRbeta library. In TCRdb, the PCR reads were re-called with MiXCR into one record per CDR3 protein. The sample carries approximately 520,000 distinct CDR3 sequences, 11% recorded once. The source material was PBMCs, mostly from graft donor cells, sampled 180 days after TCRalphabeta/CD19-depleted stem cell transplant. The receptor set was obtained from a female patient aged 2-9 years who had a stem cell transplant for aplastic anemia, so the T cells may come from the graft donor.

The chain employs TRBV6-1 and TRBJ2-5; 7 nucleotides align to TRBD1. CDR3 length: 13 residues. The germline CDR1 and CDR2 sequences are MNHNS and SASEGT. Trimming took 7 bases from V and 4 from J; bases not matched to a gene: 6. The DNA of the CDR3 is TGTGCCAGCATATGGTACAGGGGAGAGACCCAGTACTTC. Amino acids: CASIWYRGETQYF.

The CDR3 DNA reads TGCAGTGCTAGAGATGTCCTAGGACAGACTCCCCCTAATGAGCAGTTCTTC. This translates into CSARDVLGQTPPNEQFF. The chain employs TRBV20-1 and TRBJ2-1, with D tentatively TRBD1 (6 bases). This CDR3 is 17 amino acids long. From germline, CDR1 is DFQATT and CDR2 SNEGSKA (reference sequence). Trimming removed 0 bases at V and 7 bases at J, with 22 bases between.

This clonotype has only a few counts. V usage is TRBV5-1 and J usage is TRBJ2-2, with TRBD1 matching over 9 bases. The CDR3 has 15 residues. Germline V lookup: CDR1 SGHRS, CDR2 YFSETQ. J gave up 6 bases and V 1 base, and 4 bases lay outside the gene matches. CDR3 coding DNA: TGCGCCAGCAGCTTGTTACAGGGGGCTTCCGGGGAGCTGTTTTTT. It translates to CASSLLQGASGELFF.

This clonotype came up a few times. The J gene is TRBJ2-1, the V gene TRBV6-5; either TRBD1 or TRBD2 may supply D (6 bases each). This CDR3 contains 14 residues. Germline V gene lookup returns CDR1 MNHEY and CDR2 SVGAGI. V was clipped by 0 bases and J by 7 bases, with 10 bases between them. The CDR3 sequence: CASSYSRGRNEQFF. CDR3 coding DNA: TGTGCCAGCAGTTACTCAAGGGGGAGGAATGAGCAGTTCTTC.

The CDR3 is CATRDLTLNTEAFF. Here the CDR3 DNA reads TGCGCCACCAGGGACCTTACCTTGAACACTGAAGCTTTCTTT. The V and J genes are TRBV5-1 and TRBJ1-1; possible D gene TRBD1, 5 bases. The germline CDR1 and CDR2 sequences are SGHRS and YFSETQ. With 9 bases removed from V and 0 bases from J, the gap between germline ends came to 15 bases. The CDR3 has 14 residues.

The chain links TRBV30 to TRBJ1-1; no clear D. This CDR3 spans 12 amino acids. V lost 5 bases and J lost 4, with 11 bases in between. CDR1 is GTSNPN and CDR2 is SVGIG in the germline V gene (reference sequence). CDR3 protein: CAWLTLGTEAFF. The CDR3 nucleotides read TGTGCCTGGTTGACTTTGGGCACTGAAGCTTTCTTT.

There are a few counts of this clonotype. The CDR3 sequence is CASSPRDRGCWLKTQYF. CDR3 nucleotide sequence: TGTGCCAGCAGTCCCCGGGACAGGGGGTGTTGGTTGAAGACCCAGTACTTC. The J gene is TRBJ2-5, the V gene TRBV27; the match to TRBD1 covers 11 bases. This CDR3 region has 17 residues. V trimming: 5 bases; J trimming: 6 bases; junction bases outside the gene matches: 14. Germline values: CDR1 MNHEY, CDR2 SMNVEV (reference sequence).

This clonotype was seen more than once but under ten times. The CDR3 sequence: CSAHPGPPGYGYTF. The DNA for the CDR3 is TGCAGTGCTCATCCGGGTCCCCCGGGCTATGGCTACACCTTC. The chain joins TRBV20-1 to TRBJ1-2; no reliable D call. Germline-derived CDR1 and CDR2 are DFQATT and SNEGSKA (reference sequence). The CDR3 is 14 residues long. V dropped 5 bases and J dropped 4 bases, with 17 bases sitting between them.

This clonotype was seen more than once but under ten times. The chain couples TRBV28 to TRBJ2-1; D gene unclear. The CDR3 spans 16 residues. Trimming took 5 bases from V and 0 from J, leaving 14 bases between them. Germline V gene sequence: CDR1 MDHEN, CDR2 SYDVKM. CDR3 in amino acids: CASSPGVYGSYNEQFF. The DNA of the CDR3 is TGTGCCAGCAGTCCCGGTGTCTACGGCTCCTACAATGAGCAGTTCTTC.

This clonotype turned up a few times. Mismatch with germline at one junction end may stem from a read error. This chain uses TRBV9 with TRBJ2-6; weak D call: TRBD1 (6 bases). The germline V gene encodes CDR1 SGDLS and CDR2 YYNGEE. The CDR3 has 18 amino acids. CDR3 coding DNA: TGTGCCAGCAGCGTAGAGGACAGCGTGTCCTCTGGGGCCAACGGCCTGACTTTC. Translating it yields CASSVEDSVSSGANGLTF.

The chain has TRBV7-9 and TRBJ1-2; D may be TRBD1 (6 bases). CDR3 length: 14 amino acids. Germline values: CDR1 SEHNR, CDR2 FQNEAQ (reference sequence). Trimming stripped 2 bases from V and 5 bases from J, with 12 bases between. Here the CDR3 reads CASSLRQALYGYTF. The CDR3 DNA reads TGTGCCAGCAGCTTAAGACAGGCCTTATATGGCTACACCTTC.

At least ten counts were recorded for this clonotype. The chain has TRBV5-1 and TRBJ2-3, with 11 bases matching TRBD2. CDR1 is SGHRS and CDR2 is YFSETQ in the germline V gene. The CDR3 runs to 16 residues. The V gene end was trimmed by 2 bases and the J gene end by 6 bases; junction bases not matched to a gene: 8. CDR3 sequence (DNA): TGCGCCAGCAGCTTAGGGACTAGCGGTGGAGTTGATACGCAGTATTTT. Its translation: CASSLGTSGGVDTQYF.

This rearrangement joins TRBV30 to TRBJ1-2; TRBD1 matches at 7 bases. Germline values: CDR1 GTSNPN, CDR2 SVGIG (reference sequence). Trimming cost V 0 bases and J 5 bases; bases outside gene matches: 9. CDR3 length equals 15 residues. The CDR3 sequence is CAWSVRGTVFYGYTF. CDR3 nucleotide sequence: TGTGCCTGGAGTGTACGGGGGACAGTTTTTTATGGCTACACCTTC.

This chain connects TRBV10-3 to TRBJ1-2, with TRBD1 identical over 7 bases. The V gene's germline CDR1 is ENHRY and CDR2 SYGVKD. The CDR3 has 14 residues. J was trimmed by 8 bases and V by 3 bases; bases with no gene match: 9. The CDR3 nucleotides read TGTGCCATCAGTGAAGGGGGCAGTAAGTCCGGCTACACCTTC. It specifies CAISEGGSKSGYTF.

This clonotype was seen a few times. The chain employs TRBV24-1 and TRBJ2-3; TRBD1 agrees at 10 bases. V shed 3 bases and J 1 base; nucleotides not matched to a gene: 3. The CDR3 runs 16 residues. Germline V gene data show CDR1 as KGHDR and CDR2 as SFDVKD. CDR3 residues: CATSDVGQGGTDTQYF. DNA for the CDR3: TGTGCCACCAGTGATGTCGGACAGGGGGGCACAGATACGCAGTATTTT.

This clonotype has just a few counts. The rearrangement links TRBV5-1 to TRBJ2-1; D uncertain. Germline V gives CDR1 SGHRS, CDR2 YFSETQ. V lost 3 bases and J 7 bases, leaving 17 bases between the germline ends. The CDR3 length is 15 residues. CDR3 sequence reads: CASSSGVVGRNEQFF. DNA for the CDR3: TGCGCCAGCAGCTCGGGTGTGGTTGGTCGAAATGAGCAGTTCTTC.

The V gene is TRBV5-1, the J gene TRBJ2-3; possible D gene TRBD1, 5 bases. Germline V lookup: CDR1 SGHRS, CDR2 YFSETQ. The CDR3 is 13 residues long. Trimming removed 7 bases at V and 2 bases at J, with 11 bases between. The CDR3 DNA is TGCGCCAGCCGACCCGGACACACAGATACGCAGTATTTT. Residues: CASRPGHTDTQYF. Looking up the rest from reference TRBV5-1 and TRBJ2-3 gives the full variable domain: KAGVTQTPRYLIKTRGQQVTLSCSPISGHRSVSWYQQTPGQGLQFLFEYFSETQRNKGNFPGRFSGRQFSNSRSEMNVSTLELGDSALYLCASRPGHTDTQYFGPGTRLTVL.

This clonotype occurred a few times. This chain uses TRBV10-2 with TRBJ2-7, with 7 bases aligning to TRBD1. The CDR3 has 19 amino acids. The ends lost 0 bases at V and 1 base at J; junction bases unmatched: 15. The germline V gene encodes CDR1 WSHSY and CDR2 SAAADI. The CDR3 coding sequence is TGCGCCAGCAGTGAGTCGATGGGACAGAAACGGATAGAATCCTACGAGCAGTACGTC. Protein sequence: CASSESMGQKRIESYEQYV.

This sequence joins TRBV7-8 and TRBJ1-1; 10 bases line up with TRBD1. In germline, CDR1 is SGHVS, CDR2 FQNEAQ. This CDR3 spans 13 amino acids. V shed 5 bases, J shed 8 bases, and the junction held 5 bases outside the gene matches. CDR3 nucleotides: TGTGCCAGCAGCCCACGGGACAGGGGAGAAGCTTTCTTT. Residues: CASSPRDRGEAFF. The full variable domain, in which reference TRBV7-8 and TRBJ1-1 provide the parts outside the CDR3, is GAGVSQSPRYKVAKRGQDVALRCDPISGHVSLFWYQQALGQGPEFLTYFQNEAQLDKSGLPSDRFFAERPEGSVSTLKIQRTQQEDSAVYLCASSPRDRGEAFFGQGTRLTVV.